Reported below is one T cell receptor beta chain. Its antigen is currently unknown. Every TCR beta cDNA library bore unique molecular identifiers. Each CDR3 protein gets one entry after TCRdb re-called the PCR reads with MiXCR. The sample carries about 460,000 distinct CDR3 sequences, around 40% recorded once. The sample belongs to a study of post-analysis software for immune sequencing data. Study background: In terms of disease course, relapsing-remitting, secondary progressive and progressive-relapsing multiple sclerosis were included.

Overall study findings and caveats: Samples made in the same batch grouped tightly together by F measure. TRBV5-6, TRBV5-1 and TRBV20-1 were among roughly 5 TRBV segments more frequent in patients than controls.

The V gene lost 5 bases and the J gene lost 3 bases, with 11 bases spanning the gap. The CDR3 runs 13 residues. In germline, CDR1 is SGHTA, CDR2 FQGNSA. This receptor was taken from a girl aged 5 to 17 with multiple sclerosis. The chain recombines TRBV7-2 with TRBJ2-7; D could derive from TRBD1 or TRBD2 (5 bases each). Sequences were obtained from blood. CDR3 bases: TGTGCCAGCAGCCCCGGGGCTGTCTACGAGCAGTACTTC. This codes for CASSPGAVYEQYF.